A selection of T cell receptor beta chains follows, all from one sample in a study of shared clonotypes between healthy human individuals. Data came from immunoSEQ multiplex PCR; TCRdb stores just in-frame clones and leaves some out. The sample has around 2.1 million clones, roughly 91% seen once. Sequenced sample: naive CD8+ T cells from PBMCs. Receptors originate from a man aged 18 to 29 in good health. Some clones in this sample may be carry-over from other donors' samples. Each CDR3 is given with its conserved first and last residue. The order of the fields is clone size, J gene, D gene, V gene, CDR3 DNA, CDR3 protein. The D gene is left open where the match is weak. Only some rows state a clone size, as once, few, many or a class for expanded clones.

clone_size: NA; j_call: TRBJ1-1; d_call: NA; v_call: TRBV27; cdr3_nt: TGTGCCAGCAGTTTAAGACAGCAGGGCACTGAAGCTTTCTTT; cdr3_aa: CASSLRQQGTEAFF
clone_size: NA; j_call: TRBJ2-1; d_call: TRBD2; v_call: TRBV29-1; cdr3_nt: TGCAGCGCCCGGACTAGCGGGAGGTCCTCCTACAATGAGCAGTTCTTC; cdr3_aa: CSARTSGRSSYNEQFF
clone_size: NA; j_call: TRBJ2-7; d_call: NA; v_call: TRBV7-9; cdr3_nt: TGTGCCAGCAGCTTAGGTCCTGGGGACTCCTACGAGCAGTACTTC; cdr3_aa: CASSLGPGDSYEQYF
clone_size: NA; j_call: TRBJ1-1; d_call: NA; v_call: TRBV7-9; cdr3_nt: TGTGCCAGCAGCGAATACAGGGAAAACACTGAAGCTTTCTTT; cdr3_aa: CASSEYRENTEAFF
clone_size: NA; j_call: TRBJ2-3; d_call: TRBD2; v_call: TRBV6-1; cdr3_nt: TGTGCCAGCAGTGAACTTGTCGGGCGGGAGGGCACAGATACGCAGTATTTT; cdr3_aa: CASSELVGREGTDTQYF
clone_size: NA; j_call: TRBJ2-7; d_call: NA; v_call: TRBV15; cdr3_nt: TGTGCCACCAGCGATGGGAACTACGAGCAGTACTTC; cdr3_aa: CATSDGNYEQYF
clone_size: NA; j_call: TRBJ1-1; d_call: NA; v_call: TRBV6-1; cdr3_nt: TGTGCCAGCAGTGAAGGGCCGGGAGCAAGCACTGAAGCTTTCTTT; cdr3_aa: CASSEGPGASTEAFF
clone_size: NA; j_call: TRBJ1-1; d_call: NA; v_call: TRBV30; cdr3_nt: TGTGCCTGGAGTGTCAGTATCGGGACAACGGACACTGAAGCTTTCTTT; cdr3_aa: CAWSVSIGTTDTEAFF
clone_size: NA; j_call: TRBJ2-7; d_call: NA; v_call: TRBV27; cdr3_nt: TGTGCCAGCAGTCGACTCCTGAGCTACTCCTACGAGCAGTACTTC; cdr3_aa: CASSRLLSYSYEQYF
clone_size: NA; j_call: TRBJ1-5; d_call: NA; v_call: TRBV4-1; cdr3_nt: TGCGCCAGCAGCCAAGATCTTAAGTTGCAGCCCCAGCATTTT; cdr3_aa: CASSQDLKLQPQHF
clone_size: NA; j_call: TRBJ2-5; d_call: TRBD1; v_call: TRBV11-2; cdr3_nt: TGTGCCAGCAGCCGCCCCGGGACAGGGGGCCCAGATCAAGAGACCCAGTACTTC; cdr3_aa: CASSRPGTGGPDQETQYF
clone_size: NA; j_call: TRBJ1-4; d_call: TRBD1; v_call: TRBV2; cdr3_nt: TGTGCCAGCAGATACCGGACAGGGGCTAATGAAAAACTGTTTTTT; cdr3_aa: CASRYRTGANEKLFF
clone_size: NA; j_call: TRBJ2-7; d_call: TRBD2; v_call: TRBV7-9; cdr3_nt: TGTGCCAGCAGCAAAAGCGGGAGGGTCCACGAGCAGTACTTC; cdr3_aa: CASSKSGRVHEQYF
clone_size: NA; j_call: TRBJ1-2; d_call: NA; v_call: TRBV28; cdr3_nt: TGTGCCAGCAGTACCTCGGGGAATGGCTACACCTTC; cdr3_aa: CASSTSGNGYTF
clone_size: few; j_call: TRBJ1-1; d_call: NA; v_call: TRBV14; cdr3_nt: TGTGCCAGCAGTCTTCAGGGGAACACTGAAGCTTTCTTT; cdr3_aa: CASSLQGNTEAFF